The rows below give T cell receptor beta chains drawn from one sample of a study of Graves' ophthalmopathy and Graves' hyperthyroidism. TCRdb re-derived calls from the multiplex PCR reads in MiXCR, one entry per CDR3 protein. The sample lists around 590,000 distinct CDR3 sequences, about two fifths occurring once. Specimen: peripheral blood or thyroid tissue (not recorded which). These receptors were taken from an adult man with Graves' hyperthyroidism. The CDR3 runs from the conserved cysteine through the conserved F or W. Each record gives: J gene, V gene, clone size, D gene, CDR3 DNA, CDR3 protein. A D gene is named only where the DNA matches it firmly. The size of a clone is reported for some rows only, either as once, few or many, or as a class for expanded clones.

j_gene: TRBJ2-5; v_gene: TRBV10-2; abundance: many; d_gene: TRBD1; CDR3nt: TGCGCCAACTATCTACAGGGGCAAGAGACCCAGTACTTC; CDR3aa: CANYLQGQETQYF
j_gene: TRBJ1-5; v_gene: TRBV5-1; abundance: many; d_gene: NA; CDR3nt: TGCGCCAGCAGCTTGGGGTCAGGCAATCAGCCCCAGCATTTT; CDR3aa: CASSLGSGNQPQHF
j_gene: TRBJ1-2; v_gene: TRBV20-1; abundance: NA; d_gene: NA; CDR3nt: TGCAGTGCCCTTAATGGGGGATCTATCGATGGCTACACCTTC; CDR3aa: CSALNGGSIDGYTF
j_gene: TRBJ1-2; v_gene: TRBV12-3/TRBV12-4; abundance: many; d_gene: TRBD1; CDR3nt: TGTGCCAGCAACCTTGGGGACAGGGTCGGCTATGGCTACACCTTC; CDR3aa: CASNLGDRVGYGYTF
j_gene: TRBJ1-5; v_gene: TRBV12-3/TRBV12-4; abundance: NA; d_gene: NA; CDR3nt: TGTGCCAGCAGTTTGGCAGGAAAATATAGCAATCAGCCCCAGCATTTT; CDR3aa: CASSLAGKYSNQPQHF
j_gene: TRBJ2-3; v_gene: TRBV20-1; abundance: NA; d_gene: TRBD2; CDR3nt: TGCAGTGCTTTAGCGGGAGGAAGCACAGATACGCAGTATTTT; CDR3aa: CSALAGGSTDTQYF
j_gene: TRBJ2-2; v_gene: TRBV19; abundance: NA; d_gene: NA; CDR3nt: TGTGCCAGTACCGTGGGACTTCCTTCCCGGGAGCTGTTTTTT; CDR3aa: CASTVGLPSRELFF
j_gene: TRBJ2-2; v_gene: TRBV10-3; abundance: many; d_gene: NA; CDR3nt: TGTGCCATCAACCTTCGACTAGACACCGGGGAGCTGTTTTTT; CDR3aa: CAINLRLDTGELFF
j_gene: TRBJ2-3; v_gene: TRBV29-1; abundance: NA; d_gene: NA; CDR3nt: TGCAGCGTTCTACGGCCTAGCGACACAGATACGCAGTATTTT; CDR3aa: CSVLRPSDTDTQYF
j_gene: TRBJ2-6; v_gene: TRBV7-2; abundance: many; d_gene: NA; CDR3nt: TGTGCCAGCAGCTACCAAGCAGGGTCCGGGGCCAACGTCCTGACTTTC; CDR3aa: CASSYQAGSGANVLTF
j_gene: TRBJ1-4; v_gene: TRBV7-6; abundance: NA; d_gene: TRBD1; CDR3nt: TGTGCCAGCAGCTTAGCGGGGACAGGTTACGAAAAACTGTTTTTT; CDR3aa: CASSLAGTGYEKLFF
j_gene: TRBJ1-6; v_gene: TRBV20-1; abundance: many; d_gene: NA; CDR3nt: TGCAGTGCTCTCGGACTGCGGGTGGATAATTCACCCCTCCACTTT; CDR3aa: CSALGLRVDNSPLHF
j_gene: TRBJ2-5; v_gene: TRBV29-1; abundance: NA; d_gene: NA; CDR3nt: TGCAGCTTCGGGCTAACAAAAGAGACCCAGTACTTC; CDR3aa: CSFGLTKETQYF
j_gene: TRBJ1-1; v_gene: TRBV6-5; abundance: NA; d_gene: NA; CDR3nt: TGTGCCAGCAGTTACATATCACCGAACACTGAAGCTTTCTTT; CDR3aa: CASSYISPNTEAFF
j_gene: TRBJ1-1; v_gene: TRBV10-2; abundance: many; d_gene: TRBD1; CDR3nt: TGCGCCAGCAGTGAGTCAGACAGGGGGCTAGATGAAGCTTTCTTT; CDR3aa: CASSESDRGLDEAFF
j_gene: TRBJ1-4; v_gene: TRBV7-8; abundance: many; d_gene: NA; CDR3nt: TGTGCCAGCAGCTTTCAGGTCGGGAATGAAAAACTGTTTTTT; CDR3aa: CASSFQVGNEKLFF
j_gene: TRBJ1-1; v_gene: TRBV11-3; abundance: few; d_gene: TRBD1; CDR3nt: TGTGCCAGCTCACCACTTGACAGGGGGCGAGGTCAAGCTTTCTTT; CDR3aa: CASSPLDRGRGQAFF
j_gene: TRBJ1-3; v_gene: TRBV12-3/TRBV12-4; abundance: many; d_gene: NA; CDR3nt: TGTGCCAGCAGTTTAGTTGTAGGCACCATATATTTT; CDR3aa: CASSLVVGTIYF
j_gene: TRBJ2-7; v_gene: TRBV4-1; abundance: NA; d_gene: NA; CDR3nt: TGCGCCAGCAGCCGAGCGGGCGGGGTATACTACGAGCAGTACTTC; CDR3aa: CASSRAGGVYYEQYF
j_gene: TRBJ2-3; v_gene: TRBV19; abundance: NA; d_gene: TRBD2; CDR3nt: TGTGCCAGTAGTATCGGAGCGGGAGCCACAGATACGCAGTATTTT; CDR3aa: CASSIGAGATDTQYF
j_gene: TRBJ1-2; v_gene: TRBV2; abundance: many; d_gene: NA; CDR3nt: TGTGCCAGCAGGGGTGGACGGTTGGCTTCGGGCTACACCTTC; CDR3aa: CASRGGRLASGYTF
j_gene: TRBJ2-7; v_gene: TRBV27; abundance: few; d_gene: NA; CDR3nt: TGTGCCAGCAGTTTAAAGGGCCGTTACGAGCAGTACTTC; CDR3aa: CASSLKGRYEQYF
j_gene: TRBJ2-6; v_gene: TRBV11-2; abundance: many; d_gene: NA; CDR3nt: TGTGCCAGCAGCTTAGTATTTGGCGCGGGAGGGGCCAACGTCCTGACTTTC; CDR3aa: CASSLVFGAGGANVLTF
j_gene: TRBJ1-1; v_gene: TRBV3-1; abundance: few; d_gene: TRBD1; CDR3nt: TGTGCCAGCAGCTTTTTTCAGGGGGAGTCTGAAGCTTTCTTT; CDR3aa: CASSFFQGESEAFF
j_gene: TRBJ1-5; v_gene: TRBV12-3/TRBV12-4; abundance: NA; d_gene: NA; CDR3nt: TGTGCCAGCAGTTTGGCAGGCGGGGATAGCAATCAGCCCCAGCATTTT; CDR3aa: CASSLAGGDSNQPQHF
j_gene: TRBJ2-7; v_gene: TRBV11-2; abundance: NA; d_gene: TRBD2; CDR3nt: TGTGCCAGCAGCTTAGTCGGTAGCGGGACCCCCTACGAGCAGTACTTC; CDR3aa: CASSLVGSGTPYEQYF
j_gene: TRBJ1-4; v_gene: TRBV25-1; abundance: many; d_gene: NA; CDR3nt: TGTGCCAGCAGTGACCATGAAAAACTGTTTTTT; CDR3aa: CASSDHEKLFF
j_gene: TRBJ1-6; v_gene: TRBV5-6; abundance: many; d_gene: TRBD1; CDR3nt: TGTGCCAGCAGACAAGGACAGGGGCTAAATAATTCACCCCTCCACTTT; CDR3aa: CASRQGQGLNNSPLHF
j_gene: TRBJ1-2; v_gene: TRBV28; abundance: NA; d_gene: NA; CDR3nt: TGTGCCAGCAACCGGGAAAGCAACTATGGCTACACCTTC; CDR3aa: CASNRESNYGYTF
j_gene: TRBJ2-5; v_gene: TRBV11-2; abundance: many; d_gene: TRBD1; CDR3nt: TGTGCCAGCTGCCACGGGACAGGGGAGACCCAGTACTTC; CDR3aa: CASCHGTGETQYF
j_gene: TRBJ2-5; v_gene: TRBV30; abundance: NA; d_gene: TRBD2; CDR3nt: TGTGCCTGGAGTGCCGGGGGGGGAAGGGGAGAGACCCAGTACTTC; CDR3aa: CAWSAGGGRGETQYF
j_gene: TRBJ2-2; v_gene: TRBV12-3/TRBV12-4; abundance: few; d_gene: NA; CDR3nt: TGTGCCAGCAGAATAAGGGCCGGGGAGCTGTTTTTT; CDR3aa: CASRIRAGELFF
j_gene: TRBJ2-5; v_gene: TRBV25-1; abundance: many; d_gene: TRBD2; CDR3nt: TGTGCCAGCAGTGACTGGGGGAGGGCACAATTGACCCAGTACTTC; CDR3aa: CASSDWGRAQLTQYF
j_gene: TRBJ1-1; v_gene: TRBV6-5; abundance: many; d_gene: TRBD1; CDR3nt: TGTGCCAGCAGAACAGGGGGGAAGCCTGAAGCTTTCTTT; CDR3aa: CASRTGGKPEAFF
j_gene: TRBJ2-5; v_gene: TRBV24-1; abundance: NA; d_gene: NA; CDR3nt: TGTGCCACCAGTGATTTGGGGCGTGGGACCCAGTACTTC; CDR3aa: CATSDLGRGTQYF
j_gene: TRBJ1-6; v_gene: TRBV4-1; abundance: NA; d_gene: TRBD1; CDR3nt: TGCGCCAGCAGCCAGGCCGGCGGACAGGCAGGGTCACCCCTCCACTTT; CDR3aa: CASSQAGGQAGSPLHF
j_gene: TRBJ1-6; v_gene: TRBV6-1; abundance: NA; d_gene: NA; CDR3nt: TGTGCCAGCATGGTCGAGGCGGGGGTGGATAATTCACCCCTCCACTTT; CDR3aa: CASMVEAGVDNSPLHF
j_gene: TRBJ1-5; v_gene: TRBV2; abundance: NA; d_gene: TRBD1; CDR3nt: TGTGCCAGCAGCTCTCCAAACAGGGGATTTAGCAATCAGCCCCAGCATTTT; CDR3aa: CASSSPNRGFSNQPQHF
j_gene: TRBJ2-7; v_gene: TRBV30; abundance: NA; d_gene: TRBD1; CDR3nt: TGTGCCTGGAGTGTACGGTGGACAGGGGAGTACGAGCAGTACTTC; CDR3aa: CAWSVRWTGEYEQYF
j_gene: TRBJ2-7; v_gene: TRBV29-1; abundance: many; d_gene: TRBD1; CDR3nt: TGCAGCGTTGACCGCGACAGGGGTGGCGAGCAGTACTTC; CDR3aa: CSVDRDRGGEQYF
j_gene: TRBJ1-4; v_gene: TRBV11-2; abundance: many; d_gene: NA; CDR3nt: TGTGCCAGCAGCTTGGGAGGGGGTAGGGAAAAACTGTTTTTT; CDR3aa: CASSLGGGREKLFF
j_gene: TRBJ2-2; v_gene: TRBV7-2; abundance: NA; d_gene: TRBD1; CDR3nt: TGTGCCAGCAGCGTAGGCAGGGGGCGGTTTTTT; CDR3aa: CASSVGRGRFF
j_gene: TRBJ1-5; v_gene: TRBV30; abundance: NA; d_gene: NA; CDR3nt: TGTGCCTGGAGTGTACCGGGCAATCAGCCCCAGCATTTT; CDR3aa: CAWSVPGNQPQHF
j_gene: TRBJ1-4; v_gene: TRBV7-9; abundance: NA; d_gene: NA; CDR3nt: TGTGCCAGCAGCTACCCCAACGGACAGACTTTTAATGAAAAACTGTTTTTT; CDR3aa: CASSYPNGQTFNEKLFF
j_gene: TRBJ1-2; v_gene: TRBV19; abundance: NA; d_gene: TRBD1; CDR3nt: TGTGCCAGTAGTATAGGGGACAGGGAGTACTATGGCTACACCTTC; CDR3aa: CASSIGDREYYGYTF
j_gene: TRBJ1-1; v_gene: TRBV19; abundance: many; d_gene: TRBD1; CDR3nt: TGTGCCAGTAGCATACAGGGGGGCAACACTGAAGCTTTCTTT; CDR3aa: CASSIQGGNTEAFF
j_gene: TRBJ2-7; v_gene: TRBV20-1; abundance: many; d_gene: TRBD2; CDR3nt: TGCAGTGTCAAAGCGGGATTGAGCTCCTACGAGCAGTACTTC; CDR3aa: CSVKAGLSSYEQYF
j_gene: TRBJ2-5; v_gene: TRBV15; abundance: NA; d_gene: TRBD2; CDR3nt: TGTGCCACCAGCAGAGACCAATGGAGGGAGGGGAGAGAGACCCAGTACTTC; CDR3aa: CATSRDQWREGRETQYF
j_gene: TRBJ1-3; v_gene: TRBV13; abundance: many; d_gene: TRBD1; CDR3nt: TGTGCCAGCAGCTCCTGGACAGGCGGAGAACGAAACACCATATATTTT; CDR3aa: CASSSWTGGERNTIYF
j_gene: TRBJ2-1; v_gene: TRBV7-6; abundance: NA; d_gene: TRBD2; CDR3nt: TGTGCCAGCAGCTTGGCAGGACTAGCGGAGCTGAGCTCCTACAATGAGCAGTTCTTC; CDR3aa: CASSLAGLAELSSYNEQFF
j_gene: TRBJ2-7; v_gene: TRBV5-4; abundance: NA; d_gene: TRBD2; CDR3nt: TGTGCCAGCAGCGGGCCGGGACTAGCGGGGTACGAGCAGTACTTC; CDR3aa: CASSGPGLAGYEQYF
j_gene: TRBJ1-5; v_gene: TRBV20-1; abundance: many; d_gene: TRBD1; CDR3nt: TGCAGTGCTGGACAGGGGGAACAGCCCCAGCATTTT; CDR3aa: CSAGQGEQPQHF
j_gene: TRBJ1-1; v_gene: TRBV20-1; abundance: NA; d_gene: NA; CDR3nt: TGCAGTGCCAGAGGACGGAACACTGAAGCTTTCTTT; CDR3aa: CSARGRNTEAFF
j_gene: TRBJ2-5; v_gene: TRBV5-1; abundance: many; d_gene: NA; CDR3nt: TGCGCCAGCAGCTTGGATATCGGGCAGGCGCGGGAGACCCAGTACTTC; CDR3aa: CASSLDIGQARETQYF
j_gene: TRBJ2-7; v_gene: TRBV2; abundance: NA; d_gene: NA; CDR3nt: TGTGCCAGCAAAGCGGAGGGGGCCTACAATGAGCAGTACTTC; CDR3aa: CASKAEGAYNEQYF